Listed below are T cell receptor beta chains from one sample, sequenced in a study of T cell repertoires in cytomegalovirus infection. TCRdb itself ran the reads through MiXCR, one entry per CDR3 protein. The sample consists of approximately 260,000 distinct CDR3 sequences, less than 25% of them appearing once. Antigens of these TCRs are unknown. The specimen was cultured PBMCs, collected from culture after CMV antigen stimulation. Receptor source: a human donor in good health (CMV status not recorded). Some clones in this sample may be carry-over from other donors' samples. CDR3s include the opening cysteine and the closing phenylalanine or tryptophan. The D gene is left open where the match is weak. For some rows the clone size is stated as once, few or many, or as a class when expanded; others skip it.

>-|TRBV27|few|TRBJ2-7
CASSFRTDYEQYF
TGTGCCAGCAGTTTCAGGACAGACTACGAGCAGTACTTC
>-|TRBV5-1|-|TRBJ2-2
CASGIRSTAVTGELFF
TGCGCCAGCGGTATCCGGTCGACAGCCGTCACCGGGGAGCTGTTTTTT
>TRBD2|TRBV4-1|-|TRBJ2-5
CASSNGAGGGETQYF
TGCGCCAGCAGTAATGGGGCGGGAGGAGGAGAGACCCAGTACTTC
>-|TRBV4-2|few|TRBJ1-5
CASSQARHSNQPQHF
TGTGCCAGCAGCCAAGCACGGCACAGCAATCAGCCCCAGCATTTT
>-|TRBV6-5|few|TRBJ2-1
CASSYSTGTNNEQFF
TGTGCCAGCAGTTACTCGACCGGGACCAACAATGAGCAGTTCTTC
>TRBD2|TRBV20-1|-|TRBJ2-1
CSALLAGKQFF
TGCAGTGCTCTACTAGCGGGAAAGCAGTTCTTC
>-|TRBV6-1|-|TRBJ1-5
CASSETAGNQPQHF
TGTGCCAGCAGTGAGACAGCCGGCAATCAGCCCCAGCATTTT
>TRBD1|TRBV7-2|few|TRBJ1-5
CASSLLTGTGVQPQHF
TGTGCCAGCAGCCTTCTTACCGGGACAGGGGTCCAGCCCCAGCATTTT
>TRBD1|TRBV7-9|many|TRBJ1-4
CASSLTSTGTNEKLFF
TGTGCCAGCAGCTTAACCTCGACAGGGACTAATGAAAAACTGTTTTTT
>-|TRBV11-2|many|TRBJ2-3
CASSQGPDTQYF
TGTGCCAGCAGCCAGGGACCAGATACGCAGTATTTT
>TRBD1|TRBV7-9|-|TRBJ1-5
CASSSWDSQPQHF
TGTGCCAGCAGCTCCTGGGACAGCCAGCCCCAGCATTTT
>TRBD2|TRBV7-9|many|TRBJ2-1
CASSIAGGINEQFF
TGTGCCAGCAGTATAGCGGGAGGAATTAATGAGCAGTTCTTC
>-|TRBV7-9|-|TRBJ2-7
CASSPTVRSYEQYF
TGTGCCAGCAGCCCGACAGTGAGGTCCTACGAGCAGTACTTC
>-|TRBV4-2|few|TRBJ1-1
CASSQHENTEAFF
TGTGCCAGCAGCCAACACGAGAACACTGAAGCTTTCTTT
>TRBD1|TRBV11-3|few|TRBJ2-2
CASSFRQGREGRAGELFF
TGTGCCAGCAGCTTCAGACAGGGAAGAGAAGGAAGAGCCGGGGAGCTGTTTTTT
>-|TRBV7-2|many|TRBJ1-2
CASSFRADLGDGYTF
TGTGCCAGCAGCTTCAGGGCTGACTTAGGCGATGGCTACACCTTC
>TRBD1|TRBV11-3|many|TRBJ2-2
CASSSTGDTAGELFF
TGTGCCAGCAGCTCCACAGGGGATACCGCCGGGGAGCTGTTTTTT
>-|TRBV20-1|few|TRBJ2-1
CSARRRGASYNEQFF
TGCAGTGCTAGGAGAAGGGGGGCATCCTACAATGAGCAGTTCTTC
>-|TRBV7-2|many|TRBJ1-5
CASSFTGRGGNQPQHF
TGTGCCAGCAGCTTTACGGGGCGCGGGGGCAATCAGCCCCAGCATTTT
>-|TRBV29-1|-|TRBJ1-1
CSVGQLRTGNTEAFF
TGCAGCGTTGGGCAGCTTCGTACCGGGAACACTGAAGCTTTCTTT
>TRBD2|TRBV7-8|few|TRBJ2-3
CASSSGLAGGPSPTDTQYF
TGTGCCAGCAGCTCTGGGCTAGCGGGAGGGCCCTCTCCCACAGATACGCAGTATTTT
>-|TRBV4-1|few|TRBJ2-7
CASSRGPEQYF
TGCGCCAGCAGTCGAGGACCCGAGCAGTACTTC
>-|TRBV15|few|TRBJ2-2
CATSRDRAGVTGELFF
TGTGCCACCAGCAGAGATCGGGCAGGGGTCACCGGGGAGCTGTTTTTT
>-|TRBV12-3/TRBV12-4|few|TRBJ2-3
CASSFLEGSTDTQYF
TGTGCCAGCAGTTTCCTGGAGGGGAGCACAGATACGCAGTATTTT
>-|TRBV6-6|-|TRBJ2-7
CASSQTGGIYEQYF
TGTGCCAGCAGCCAGACAGGAGGTATCTACGAGCAGTACTTC